This T cell receptor (beta chain) stems from a study of response to subunit inactivated influenza vaccine. Study conclusions and caveats: New T cells are recruited in small numbers by each seasonal influenza vaccination, according to the authors' suggestion.

About this clonotype itself: The antigen remains undetermined.

V was cut by 5 bases and J by 0 bases, with 20 bases left in between. Germline loops: CDR1 SGHRS, CDR2 YFSETQ. The CDR3 loop spans 17 amino acids. One entry per CDR3 protein results from TCRdb running MiXCR on the RT-PCR reads. Among 530,000 or so distinct CDR3 sequences listed, around 15% were seen once. V usage is TRBV5-1 and J usage is TRBJ2-5; unclear D gene. Sequencing used PBMCs from blood, obtained about 13 days after vaccination. This clonotype originated in a man over 45 who received an inactivated influenza vaccine. The CDR3 bases are TGCGCCAGCAGTTCAGCCCCTATCTCGCCACACCAAGAGACCCAGTACTTC. It translates to CASSSAPISPHQETQYF.